This T cell receptor (beta chain) comes out of a study of control samples from healthy donors and cancer patients. This clone was recorded a few times. Clones were sequenced by immunoSEQ multiplex PCR, and TCRdb holds only the in-frame ones, with some missing. The repertoire holds 170,000 or so clones, with approximately 94% as singletons. CDR1 is MNHEY, CDR2 SVGAGI, per germline. V was pared by 6 bases and J by 4 bases, with 11 bases of the junction left unmatched. This CDR3 region has 15 residues. The sequence derives from a middle-aged woman in good health. Sequences were obtained from blood. This chain joins TRBV6-5 and TRBJ1-1, with 7 bases that match TRBD1. The CDR3 loop is CASSNRNRGSTEAFF. The CDR3 region has the DNA TGTGCCAGCAGCAACCGGAACAGGGGTAGCACTGAAGCTTTCTTT.